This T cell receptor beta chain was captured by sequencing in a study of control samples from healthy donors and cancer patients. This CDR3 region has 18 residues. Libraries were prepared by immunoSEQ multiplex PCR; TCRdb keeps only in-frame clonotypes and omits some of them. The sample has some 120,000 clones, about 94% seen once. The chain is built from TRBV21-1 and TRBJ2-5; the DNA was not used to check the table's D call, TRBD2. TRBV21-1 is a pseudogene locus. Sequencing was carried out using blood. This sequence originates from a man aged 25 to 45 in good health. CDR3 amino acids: CASSQKAAGLGVLVAQYF. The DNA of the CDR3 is TGTGCCAGCAGCCAAAAGGCAGCGGGACTAGGAGTGTTGGTGGCCCAGTACTTC.